This T cell receptor beta chain is from a study of blood T cell repertoires in COVID-19. Study in general: Samples came from the United States, Italy and Spain, spanning acute and convalescent COVID-19. PBMCs, B-cell-depleted T cells, or T cells provided the cDNA or gDNA that made up the material.

Original methodology: The authors estimated nucleated cell counts from reference gene primer amplification. Clones were read by immunoSEQ multiplex PCR, and TCRdb kept only the in-frame ones, dropping some. D and trimming were read from the DNA, whereas the V and J calls and clone size are those reported in that table. Among about 150,000 clones listed, 75% to 95% were seen once. V gave up 5 bases and J gave up 0 bases; unmatched junction bases: 15. CDR3 length: 20 residues. CDR1 is SGHTA, CDR2 FQGTGA, per germline. This rearrangement joins TRBV7-3 to TRBJ2-3, with 12 bases that match TRBD2. The clonotype originates from a man aged 45-65 years with acute or convalescent COVID-19. The sample consisted of peripheral blood. The CDR3 loop reads CASSIIPGLAGTSSTDTQYF. For the CDR3, the DNA is TGTGCCAGCAGCATCATCCCAGGACTAGCGGGGACATCTAGCACAGATACGCAGTATTTT.